The 27 T cell receptor beta chains listed next were all sequenced from one sample in a study of blood T cell repertoires in COVID-19. Generated by immunoSEQ multiplex PCR, the TCRdb table keeps only in-frame clones and is missing some. This sample yields about 200,000 clones, of which around 83% are seen a single time; 20% to 25% belongs to the top ten. Sequenced input: PBMCs or T cells enriched from blood (not recorded which). Source of these receptors: a woman in her 40s in a cohort exposed to, infected with or recovered from COVID-19 (not recorded which).

This clone was seen just once. The V and J genes are TRBV7-9 and TRBJ1-4, with 12 bases aligning to TRBD1. Germline CDR1 SEHNR, CDR2 FQNEAQ (reference sequence). The V and J ends lost 6 bases and 4 bases, in that order; junction bases with no gene match: 6. The CDR3 length is 16 residues. The chain's CDR3 is CASRTGTGGVNEKLFF. CDR3 in DNA: TGTGCCAGCAGGACCGGGACAGGGGGCGTTAATGAAAAACTGTTTTTT.

The rearrangement uses TRBV4-2 and TRBJ2-1; TRBD2 aligns across 13 bases. CDR3 size: 14 residues. V shed 2 bases and J 9 bases; nucleotides not matched to a gene: 1. The germline V gene has CDR1 LGHNA and CDR2 YNFKEQ. This CDR3 is CASSQWTSGSEQFF. DNA of the CDR3: TGTGCCAGCAGCCAATGGACTAGCGGGAGTGAGCAGTTCTTC.

This clone came up once. This chain uses TRBV19 with TRBJ1-1, with a tentative D call TRBD1 (5 bases). The CDR3 consists of 12 residues. Trimming cost V 4 bases and J 8 bases, with 11 bases left between them. Per the germline V gene, CDR1 is LNHDA and CDR2 is SQIVND (reference sequence). The CDR3, as DNA: TGTGCCAGTAGTAAGGAGGGGCCGGAAGCTTTCTTT. This sequence encodes CASSKEGPEAFF.

The V gene is TRBV10-2, the J gene TRBJ1-1; D gene uncertain. V was shortened by 2 bases and J by 2 bases, with 12 bases between the two germline ends. Germline assignment: CDR1 WSHSY and CDR2 SAAADI. CDR3 length equals 15 residues. The CDR3 sequence is CASSELGHGNTEAFF. As DNA, the CDR3 is TGCGCCAGCAGTGAGCTGGGCCATGGAAACACTGAAGCTTTCTTT.

The J gene is TRBJ2-7, the V gene TRBV4-3; D perhaps matches TRBD1 (6 bases). Germline CDR1 is LGHNA and CDR2 is YSLEER. CDR3 length equals 16 residues. Trimming took off 2 bases at V and 4 bases at J, with 18 bases between the two ends. The CDR3 bases are TGCGCCAGCAGCCAAAAGTTGGACAGCGGCCCGTACGAGCAGTACTTC. Its translation is CASSQKLDSGPYEQYF.

The CDR3 is CAISGIEGGYTF. DNA of the CDR3: TGTGCCATCAGTGGGATTGAGGGTGGCTACACCTTC. The V gene is TRBV10-3, the J gene TRBJ1-2; unclear D gene. The V end lost 4 bases, the J end lost 7 bases, and 10 bases lay between the germline ends. This CDR3 region has 12 residues. Germline CDR1 reads ENHRY; CDR2 reads SYGVKD.

The V call is TRBV6-2 or TRBV6-3, the J call TRBJ2-1, with D maybe TRBD2 (5 bases). The CDR3 covers 15 residues. V was shortened by 0 bases and J by 8 bases, with 14 bases between the two germline ends. Germline V lookup: CDR1 MNHEY, CDR2 SVGEGT. CDR3 sequence reads: CASSYSNSGSDEQFF. The CDR3 nucleotides read TGTGCCAGCAGTTACTCGAATTCGGGGAGCGATGAGCAGTTCTTC.

The rearrangement joins TRBV6-4 to TRBJ1-6; 7 bases match TRBD1. The CDR3 runs 14 residues. Per germline, CDR1 MRHNA and CDR2 SNTAGT. The V segment lost 3 bases and the J segment 7 bases; nucleotides outside the gene matches: 3. The CDR3 sequence is CASSETGFNSPLHF. The CDR3, as DNA: TGTGCCAGCAGTGAGACAGGGTTCAATTCACCCCTCCACTTT.

The chain recombines TRBV3-1 (or the pseudogene TRBV3-2) with TRBJ2-5; TRBD1 aligns across 10 bases. The CDR3 totals 14 residues. Germline lookup yields CDR1 LGHDT and CDR2 YNNKEL (reference sequence). V gave up 4 bases and J gave up 4 bases; unmatched junction bases: 3. The CDR3 nucleotides are TGTGCCAGCAGCCGACAGGGGGCAGGAGAGACCCAGTACTTC. Protein sequence: CASSRQGAGETQYF.

This chain joins TRBV6-5 and TRBJ1-3; 7 bases are a match to TRBD1. CDR3 size: 13 residues. V shed 6 bases and J 3 bases; nucleotides not matched to a gene: 2. Germline loops: CDR1 MNHEY, CDR2 SVGAGI. The CDR3 nucleotides read TGTGCCAGCAGGGGGGACAGTGGAAACACCATATATTTT. It encodes CASRGDSGNTIYF.

The chain carries TRBV11-2 and TRBJ2-1, with TRBD1 as a possible D gene (6 bases). V lost 5 bases and J lost 7, with 21 bases in between. The CDR3 extends over 16 amino acids. Per the germline V gene, CDR1 is SGHAT and CDR2 is FQNNGV. For the CDR3, the DNA is TGTGCCAGCAGCGAAGAGGGGGTAGGGAAAAAGAATGAGCAGTTCTTC. It translates to CASSEEGVGKKNEQFF.

The genes are TRBV13 and TRBJ1-1, with a possible D match to TRBD1 (6 bases). V dropped 2 bases and J dropped 0 bases, with 10 bases sitting between them. The length of the CDR3 is 15 residues. CDR1 is PRHDT and CDR2 is FYEKMQ in the germline V gene (reference sequence). CDR3 amino acids: CASSLRRGLNTEAFF. The CDR3 region has the DNA TGTGCCAGCAGCTTACGCAGGGGTTTGAACACTGAAGCTTTCTTT.

This clone was observed a single time. The chain combines TRBV19 with TRBJ2-3, with D unclear. V lost 5 bases to trimming and J lost 7 bases, with 13 bases between them. Germline V gene lookup returns CDR1 LNHDA and CDR2 SQIVND (reference sequence). The CDR3 is 13 amino acids. CDR3 nucleotide sequence: TGTGCCAGTAGTGATGGCAGGCACAATACGCAGTATTTT. Its protein product is CASSDGRHNTQYF. The full variable domain, completed using reference TRBV19 and TRBJ2-3, is DGGITQSPKYLFRKEGQNVTLSCEQNLNHDAMYWYRQDPGQGLRLIYYSQIVNDFQKGDIAEGYSVSREKKESFPLTVTSAQKNPTAFYLCASSDGRHNTQYFGPGTRLTVL.

This chain connects TRBV4-1 to TRBJ1-1; TRBD1 matches 7 bases. CDR3 length: 17 amino acids. The germline V gene encodes CDR1 MGHRA and CDR2 YSYEKL. V lost 0 bases and J lost 3; bases outside the gene matches: 10. The CDR3 bases are TGCGCCAGCAGCCAAGAGTCCGGGACAGCCTTGGACACTGAAGCTTTCTTT. It codes for CASSQESGTALDTEAFF.

The chain carries TRBV27 and TRBJ1-6, with D possibly TRBD1 on 6 matching bases. This CDR3 region has 13 residues. CDR1 is MNHEY, CDR2 SMNVEV, per germline (reference sequence). Trimming took 9 bases from V and 7 from J, leaving 13 bases between them. The CDR3 region is CASRNRENSPLHF. DNA for the CDR3: TGTGCCAGTCGAAACAGGGAAAATTCACCCCTCCACTTT.

This clone was picked up one time. The chain recombines TRBV4-1 with TRBJ1-1; 7 bases agree with TRBD1. This CDR3 region has 16 residues. Germline-derived CDR1 and CDR2 are MGHRA and YSYEKL. Germline trimming cut 2 bases from V and 8 bases from J; bases unmatched to any gene: 14. This chain's CDR3 is CASSQKLLDRTGEAFF. CDR3 nucleotides: TGCGCCAGCAGCCAAAAACTCTTGGACCGGACAGGAGAAGCTTTCTTT.

The V call is TRBV27, the J call TRBJ2-1, with D tentatively TRBD1 (6 bases). The germline gives CDR1 MNHEY, CDR2 SMNVEV (reference sequence). This CDR3 has 16 residues. The V end was cut by 1 base, the J end by 5 bases, with 15 bases between. The CDR3 loop reads CASSLLGRGFDNEQFF. DNA of the CDR3: TGTGCCAGCAGTTTATTAGGCAGGGGTTTCGACAATGAGCAGTTCTTC.

This clone was seen once. The chain combines TRBV6-5 with TRBJ2-5, with a possible D match to TRBD2 (6 bases). V lost 0 bases and J 1 base, leaving 9 bases between the germline ends. Germline values: CDR1 MNHEY, CDR2 SVGAGI. The CDR3 loop spans 15 amino acids. CDR3 amino acids: CASSYSGGLQETQYF. DNA for the CDR3: TGTGCCAGCAGTTACTCGGGAGGCCTCCAAGAGACCCAGTACTTC.

This clone has a single count. The chain links TRBV10-3 to TRBJ2-3, with D possibly TRBD2 on 6 matching bases. The CDR3 contains 13 residues. V was trimmed by 6 bases and J by 4 bases, leaving 11 bases between them. The V gene's germline CDR1 is ENHRY and CDR2 SYGVKD. In DNA, the CDR3 is TGTGCCATCAGAAGTAGGGACTCAGATACGCAGTATTTT. Protein product: CAIRSRDSDTQYF.

This clone was seen more than once but under ten times. This chain joins TRBV7-6 and TRBJ1-2; tentative D call: TRBD1 (5 bases). Germline CDR1 reads SGHVS; CDR2 reads FNYEAQ. The length of the CDR3 is 13 residues. V shed 3 bases and J shed 4 bases, with 9 bases lying between them. The CDR3 region is CASSFQGGYGYTF. DNA of the CDR3: TGTGCCAGCAGCTTCCAGGGAGGCTATGGCTACACCTTC.

The chain carries TRBV7-9 and TRBJ2-7; 9 bases match TRBD1. The V gene's germline CDR1 is SEHNR and CDR2 FQNEAQ (reference sequence). The CDR3 length is 18 residues. J was trimmed by 0 bases and V by 0 bases; bases with no gene match: 9. CDR3: CASSLALSTGGLSYEQYF. DNA for the CDR3: TGTGCCAGCAGCTTAGCGCTATCTACAGGGGGCCTCTCCTACGAGCAGTACTTC.

The V call is TRBV19, the J call TRBJ2-1; the match to TRBD2 covers 12 bases. The CDR3 length is 15 residues. The germline V gene has CDR1 LNHDA and CDR2 SQIVND (reference sequence). The junction had 3 bases not matched to a gene; V was cut back by 5 bases and J by 4 bases. The CDR3 region has the DNA TGTGCCAGTAGTGTCGGACTAGCGGGGTACAATGAGCAGTTCTTC. Amino acids: CASSVGLAGYNEQFF.

The chain joins TRBV7-2 to TRBJ2-7, with D possibly being TRBD1 (5 bases). The CDR3 runs 13 residues. V was clipped by 4 bases and J by 2 bases, with 9 bases between them. Germline V CDR1 and CDR2: SGHTA, FQGNSA. CDR3 DNA: TGTGCCAGCAGCTCCAGACAGACCTACGAGCAGTACTTC. Protein: CASSSRQTYEQYF.

The chain links TRBV9 to TRBJ2-1, with TRBD2 identical over 8 bases. The V gene end was trimmed by 4 bases and the J gene end by 6 bases; junction bases not matched to a gene: 3. The germline gives CDR1 SGDLS, CDR2 YYNGEE. The length of the CDR3 is 13 residues. The CDR3 region is CASSPGLANEQFF. The CDR3 DNA reads TGTGCCAGCAGCCCTGGACTAGCCAATGAGCAGTTCTTC.

This clone was seen once. The chain recombines TRBV10-3 with TRBJ2-7; 8 bases are shared with TRBD2. The CDR3 extends over 12 amino acids. Germline V CDR1 and CDR2: ENHRY, SYGVKD. Losses at the gene ends were 10 bases for V and 0 bases for J; bases not matched to a gene: 2. CDR3 sequence (DNA): TGTGCCACCGGGGGGGACTCCTACGAGCAGTACTTC. Translating it yields CATGGDSYEQYF.

The gene calls are TRBV19 and TRBJ2-5; 7 bases map to TRBD2. The V gene's germline CDR1 is LNHDA and CDR2 SQIVND (reference sequence). The CDR3 contains 15 residues. V lost 8 bases to trimming and J lost 7 bases; unmatched junction nucleotides: 16. The CDR3 DNA is TGTGCCAGTCGACTCCGGGGGGACTCGCAGGGGACCCAGTACTTC. The encoded protein is CASRLRGDSQGTQYF.

J is TRBJ2-1 and V is TRBV6-5; 12 bases are a match to TRBD1. The CDR3 covers 16 residues. The V gene's germline CDR1 is MNHEY and CDR2 SVGAGI. J gave up 7 bases and V 4 bases, and 8 bases lay outside the gene matches. CDR3 DNA: TGTGCCAGCAGTTCAGAACCGGGACAGGGGGCTAATGAGCAGTTCTTC. It is translated as CASSSEPGQGANEQFF.